This TCR beta chain was observed in a study of blood T cell repertoires in COVID-19. Study-level background: There were acute and convalescent COVID-19 samples, and they came from the United States, Italy and Spain. Sample material is recorded as cDNA or gDNA derived from T cells, B-cell-depleted T cells, or PBMCs.

Original handling: Nucleated cell counts were estimated from reference gene primer amplification. Only in-frame clones appear in the TCRdb table, and some are missing; sequencing was by immunoSEQ multiplex PCR. V, J and clone size reflect that table, while D and trimming were determined from the DNA. The data contain roughly 120,000 clones, roughly 86% of them singletons. This clone was recorded once. There are 15 residues in the CDR3. Germline CDR1 SGHNT, CDR2 YYREEE (reference sequence). Trimming removed 1 base at V and 4 bases at J, with 11 bases between. The receptor was derived from a man in his forties or fifties with acute or convalescent COVID-19. Sequences were obtained from peripheral blood. The chain uses TRBV5-4 and TRBJ1-4; TRBD1 might be the D (5 bases). The CDR3 DNA follows: TGTGCCAGCAGCTTGTCGGGGGGGGGTAATGAAAAACTGTTTTTT. It yields the protein CASSLSGGGNEKLFF.